This T cell receptor beta chain was recovered during a study of blood T cell repertoires in COVID-19. Study-wide context: The samples span acute and convalescent COVID-19 from the United States, Italy and Spain. From T cells, B-cell-depleted T cells, or PBMCs came the material, which was cDNA or gDNA.

The V gene lost 0 bases and the J gene lost 0 bases, with 20 bases spanning the gap. Germline-derived CDR1 and CDR2 are MRHNA and SNTAGT. The CDR3 has 20 residues. Original data processing: The assay estimated nucleated cells by amplifying reference gene primers. The method was immunoSEQ multiplex PCR; TCRdb's version includes in-frame clones alone and lacks a portion of them. V and J calls and clone size are given by that table; D and trimming were obtained from the DNA. The data contain about 400,000 clones, 70% to 90% of them singletons. This sequence was found in a woman in her thirties with active or convalescent COVID-19. The material sequenced was peripheral blood. The chain links TRBV6-4 to TRBJ1-4, with TRBD1 as a possible D gene (6 bases). The CDR3 here is CASSDSFPRGAPPTNEKLFF. The DNA of the CDR3 is TGTGCCAGCAGTGACTCGTTTCCCCGGGGGGCCCCACCAACTAATGAAAAACTGTTTTTT.